One and the same sample provided the 19 T cell receptor beta chains below, sequenced in a study of shared clonotypes between healthy human individuals. The table came from immunoSEQ multiplex PCR; TCRdb's copy has only in-frame clones and leaves some out. This table has some 1 million clones, approximately 68% appearing once. The sample was memory CD4+ T cells sorted from blood. Stated subset: CD45RA-negative fraction. These receptors all stem from a man aged 18 to 35 in good health.

This clone was seen more than once but under ten times. J is TRBJ2-7 and V is TRBV5-6, with 8 bases that match TRBD1. CDR3 length: 15 residues. Trimming at V came to 1 base and at J to 5 bases, leaving 8 bases not matched to a gene. The germline gives CDR1 SGHDT, CDR2 YYEEEE. For the CDR3, the DNA is TGTGCCAGCAGCTTGTACGGACAGGGTTCCGACGAGCAGTACTTC. Its protein is CASSLYGQGSDEQYF.

This clone was counted between two and nine times. V usage is TRBV19 and J usage is TRBJ2-3; no definite D call. Trimming stripped 3 bases from V and 7 bases from J, with 8 bases between. The V gene's germline CDR1 is LNHDA and CDR2 SQIVND (reference sequence). The CDR3 totals 12 residues. The CDR3 coding sequence is TGTGCCAGTAGTATCGACTTGAATACGCAGTATTTT. Translation gives CASSIDLNTQYF.

The table lists this clone with a few counts. The J gene is TRBJ2-1, the V gene TRBV5-1; D is perhaps TRBD2 (5 bases). This CDR3 has 16 residues. The germline V gene has CDR1 SGHRS and CDR2 YFSETQ. V was cut by 0 bases and J by 5 bases, with 15 bases left in between. DNA for the CDR3: TGCGCCAGCAGCTTGGGGAGGACTCCGATAAACAATGAGCAGTTCTTC. Translation gives CASSLGRTPINNEQFF.

This clone was detected once. The chain links TRBV6-6 to TRBJ2-7; D is undetermined. Germline lookup yields CDR1 MNHNY and CDR2 SVGAGI (reference sequence). V was cut by 7 bases and J by 6 bases, with 10 bases left in between. The CDR3 spans 11 residues. As DNA, the CDR3 is TGTGCCAGCACCAAATTGGGCGAGCAGTACTTC. It specifies CASTKLGEQYF.

A few counts support this clone. This chain's CDR3 is CASSSSTDTYEQYF. For the CDR3, the DNA is TGCGCCAGCAGCTCGTCAACCGACACCTACGAGCAGTACTTC. The chain carries TRBV5-1 and TRBJ2-7; D gene unclear. The V end was cut by 3 bases, the J end by 2 bases, with 12 bases between. This CDR3 spans 14 amino acids. CDR1 and CDR2 (germline): SGHRS, YFSETQ.

This chain uses TRBV7-9 with TRBJ2-3, with TRBD2 matching 12 bases. This CDR3 spans 16 amino acids. V shed 5 bases, J shed 2 bases, and the junction held 5 bases outside the gene matches. Germline lookup yields CDR1 SEHNR and CDR2 FQNEAQ (reference sequence). As DNA, the CDR3 is TGTGCCAGCAGCCGACTAGCGGGGGACTACACAGATACGCAGTATTTT. It encodes CASSRLAGDYTDTQYF. Using reference TRBV7-9 and TRBJ2-3 for the parts outside the CDR3, the full variable domain is DTGVSQNPRHKITKRGQNVTFRCDPISEHNRLYWYRQTLGQGPEFLTYFQNEAQLEKSRLLSDRFSAERPKGSFSTLEIQRTEQGDSAMYLCASSRLAGDYTDTQYFGPGTRLTVL.

The chain links TRBV18 to TRBJ2-5, with 11 bases that match TRBD2. The length of the CDR3 is 17 residues. Germline loops: CDR1 KGHSH, CDR2 LQKENI. Trimming took 2 bases from V and 0 from J; bases not matched to a gene: 5. CDR3: CASSPDSSGGHQETQYF. The CDR3, as DNA: TGTGCCAGCTCACCAGATTCTAGCGGGGGGCACCAAGAGACCCAGTACTTC.

The chain uses TRBV4-1 and TRBJ1-6; perhaps TRBD1 as D (6 bases). V lost 4 bases to trimming and J lost 7 bases, with 17 bases between them. This CDR3 is built from 16 residues. The V gene's germline CDR1 is MGHRA and CDR2 YSYEKL. For the CDR3, the DNA is TGCGCCAGCAGCCCAGACGACAGGCCCTCAAATTCACCCCTCCACTTT. As protein: CASSPDDRPSNSPLHF.

This clone was seen ten or more times. The chain recombines TRBV10-3 with TRBJ1-4, with D unclear. CDR1 is ENHRY, CDR2 SYGVKD, per germline. The CDR3 is 11 amino acids. Trimming pared 11 bases from V and 2 bases from J, leaving 6 bases between. CDR3 protein: CAADTNEKLFF. The CDR3 DNA follows: TGTGCCGCGGACACTAATGAAAAACTGTTTTTT.

Only a few counts were recorded for this clone. The chain carries TRBV4-2 and TRBJ1-5, with D uncertain. The CDR3 is 14 residues long. Trimming left V 1 base short and J 4 bases short, with 8 bases between. Germline CDR1 reads LGHNA; CDR2 reads YNFKEQ. The CDR3 DNA reads TGTGCCAGCAGCCAAGGCGGTTCGAATCAGCCCCAGCATTTT. As protein: CASSQGGSNQPQHF.

The CDR3 coding sequence is TGTGCCAGCAGCTTAGACTCGGGGGGGCCAATAGAGACCCAGTACTTC. Its translation: CASSLDSGGPIETQYF. The chain is built from TRBV7-9 and TRBJ2-5, with TRBD2 matching 8 bases. Germline assignment: CDR1 SEHNR and CDR2 FQNEAQ (reference sequence). The CDR3 runs to 16 residues. Unmatched junction bases numbered 8, after V lost 1 base and J lost 4 bases.

This clone was counted a few times. The chain links TRBV18 to TRBJ1-2; D is unclear. This CDR3 spans 13 amino acids. Germline values: CDR1 KGHSH, CDR2 LQKENI. V lost 5 bases and J lost 3, with 10 bases in between. CDR3 amino acids: CASSSGVDYGYTF. CDR3 nucleotide sequence: TGTGCCAGCTCATCGGGCGTCGACTATGGCTACACCTTC.

On this clone: Germline and junction disagree at one end, which may indicate a read error. The chain uses TRBV5-6 and TRBJ1-2; D is uncertain. Germline assignment: CDR1 SGHDT and CDR2 YYEEEE. The CDR3 runs 10 residues. The CDR3 sequence: CASSLGAVPF. In DNA form, the CDR3 reads TGTGCCAGCAGCTTGGGGGCAGTCCCCTTC.

The chain joins TRBV6-5 to TRBJ2-7; 9 bases agree with TRBD2. V shed 5 bases and J 3 bases; nucleotides not matched to a gene: 5. The CDR3 sequence is 14 residues long. The germline V gene encodes CDR1 MNHEY and CDR2 SVGAGI. In DNA form, the CDR3 reads TGTGCCAGCAGTGAGCGGGGGGACGTCTACGAGCAGTACTTC. Translating gives CASSERGDVYEQYF.

The genes are TRBV5-1 and TRBJ2-1, with D perhaps matching TRBD2 (6 bases). The CDR3 has 11 residues. The V gene lost 3 bases and the J gene lost 10 bases, with 8 bases spanning the gap. Germline V gives CDR1 SGHRS, CDR2 YFSETQ. CDR3: CASSSGLEQFF. The CDR3 nucleotides read TGCGCCAGCAGCTCCGGACTAGAGCAGTTCTTC.

V usage is TRBV29-1 and J usage is TRBJ2-3, with 10 nucleotides matching TRBD2. CDR3 length equals 14 residues. Germline-derived CDR1 and CDR2 are SQVTM and ANQGSEA. J lost 5 bases, V lost 3 bases, and 5 bases had no gene match. The CDR3 loop reads CSVDTSGIGDTQYF. The CDR3 DNA reads as TGCAGCGTTGATACTAGCGGGATTGGAGATACGCAGTATTTT.

The V and J genes are TRBV18 and TRBJ2-7, with D tentatively TRBD2 (5 bases). Trimming took 3 bases from V and 2 from J, leaving 17 bases between them. Germline values: CDR1 KGHSH, CDR2 LQKENI. The CDR3 contains 16 residues. The DNA for the CDR3 is TGTGCCAGCTCACCCACGGGATCTGCCCAACCCTACGAGCAGTACTTC. Translating it yields CASSPTGSAQPYEQYF.

The chain recombines TRBV5-8 with TRBJ2-1, with 10 positions matching TRBD1. Germline V gives CDR1 SGHTS, CDR2 YDEGEE. CDR3 length: 15 amino acids. The V and J ends lost 0 bases and 7 bases, in that order; junction bases with no gene match: 4. CDR3 coding DNA: TGTGCCAGCAGCTTGGGGGACAGGGGTAGTAATGAGCAGTTCTTC. Translated, it gives CASSLGDRGSNEQFF.

V usage is TRBV9 and J usage is TRBJ1-6; 9 bases are a match to TRBD1. Germline-derived CDR1 and CDR2 are SGDLS and YYNGEE. The CDR3 is made up of 16 amino acids. Trimming removed 4 bases from V and 7 bases from J; junction bases left unmatched: 9. CDR3 DNA: TGTGCCAGCAGCCCTACCGGGACAGGGATAAATTCACCCCTCCACTTT. Translation: CASSPTGTGINSPLHF.